Presented here are 31 T cell receptor beta chains from one specimen sequenced in a study of T cell changes during pregnancy in multiple sclerosis (dated by TCRdb to the late 2010s). Library construction relied on the immunoSEQ multiplex PCR assay. This immuneACCESS table, as held by TCRdb, lists in-frame sequences with V and J called but not all clones. Of the missing ones, under half trace to an unresolved V gene in checked studies; the others have no known cause. In this sample the table shows tens of thousands of clones, approximately 90% of which occur a single time. The top ten clones comprise around 2.1% of the sample. The source was peripheral blood, collected in the first trimester of pregnancy. The receptors derive from a female donor in good health, enrolled as a control in a pregnancy study.

V gene TRBV28 combines with J gene TRBJ1-5, with TRBD1 matching over 10 bases. The CDR3 totals 14 residues. Trimming took 6 bases from V and 10 from J; bases not matched to a gene: 9. CDR1 and CDR2 (germline): MDHEN, SYDVKM. CDR3: CASRRDRGYLPQHF. For the CDR3, the DNA is TGTGCCAGCAGGAGGGACAGGGGCTATCTACCCCAGCATTTT.

The chain is built from TRBV30 and TRBJ1-6, with unresolved D. CDR3 length equals 13 residues. V was shortened by 0 bases and J by 5 bases, with 5 bases between the two germline ends. CDR1 is GTSNPN, CDR2 SVGIG, per germline (reference sequence). CDR3 amino acids: CAWSVLDNSPLHF. DNA for the CDR3: TGTGCCTGGAGTGTACTGGATAATTCACCCCTCCACTTT. The variable domain in full, completed from reference TRBV30 and TRBJ1-6, reads SQTIHQWPATLVQPVGSPLSLECTVEGTSNPNLYWYRQAAGRGLQLLFYSVGIGQISSEVPQNLSASRPQDRQFILSSKKLLLSDSGFYLCAWSVLDNSPLHFGNGTRLTVT.

The rearrangement links TRBV5-3 to TRBJ2-2, with 8 bases fitting TRBD2. TRBV5-3 is an ORF for which the function is uncertain. V shed 5 bases, J shed 3 bases, and the junction held 12 bases outside the gene matches. The CDR3 totals 17 residues. DNA for the CDR3: TGTGCCAGAAGAGAGGGGGGACTAGTCGGGCACACCGGGGAGCTGTTTTTT. Encoded protein: CARREGGLVGHTGELFF.

The J gene is TRBJ2-7, the V gene TRBV29-1; 8 bases line up with TRBD1. The CDR3 spans 12 residues. In germline, CDR1 is SQVTM, CDR2 ANQGSEA. This CDR3 is CTGRNGQGEQYF. For the CDR3, the DNA is TGCACAGGGAGAAACGGACAGGGCGAGCAGTACTTC.

V gene TRBV9 combines with J gene TRBJ2-1; 7 positions agree with TRBD2. The germline V gene encodes CDR1 SGDLS and CDR2 YYNGEE. Losses at the gene ends were 3 bases for V and 2 bases for J; bases not matched to a gene: 14. This CDR3 contains 18 residues. Written as DNA, the CDR3 is TGTGCCAGCAGCGCACGGGGGGAGAGGCCCCGGCCCTACAATGAGCAGTTCTTC. As protein: CASSARGERPRPYNEQFF.

This chain links TRBV6-1 with TRBJ2-2; possible D gene TRBD1, 5 bases. The germline V gene encodes CDR1 MNHNS and CDR2 SASEGT. The CDR3 extends over 11 amino acids. V gave up 6 bases and J gave up 6 bases, with 5 bases separating them. The CDR3 region has the DNA TGTGCCAGCAGAGGGGCCGGGGAGCTGTTTTTT. Translating gives CASRGAGELFF.

The chain joins TRBV18 to TRBJ1-4; 9 bases align to TRBD1. Unmatched junction bases numbered 10, after V lost 6 bases and J lost 8 bases. The germline CDR1 and CDR2 sequences are KGHSH and LQKENI. The CDR3 has 15 amino acids. CDR3 loop: CASSKRTGEEEKLFF. CDR3 nucleotides: TGTGCCAGCTCGAAACGGACAGGGGAAGAGGAAAAACTGTTTTTT.

This clone was observed a few times. The gene calls are TRBV19 and TRBJ1-2; 9 bases are shared with TRBD1. Trimming removed 3 bases from V and 8 bases from J; junction bases left unmatched: 13. The length of the CDR3 is 16 residues. In germline, CDR1 is LNHDA, CDR2 SQIVND (reference sequence). The CDR3 DNA reads as TGTGCCAGTAGTATCCTGTTACAGGGGGCAGGGTACGGCTACACCTTC. Protein: CASSILLQGAGYGYTF.

V usage is TRBV5-4 and J usage is TRBJ1-2; the match to TRBD1 covers 9 bases. V lost 0 bases, J lost 1 base, and 4 bases stayed unmatched. From germline, CDR1 is SGHNT and CDR2 YYREEE (reference sequence). The CDR3 covers 16 residues. The CDR3 nucleotides are TGTGCCAGCAGCTTGGCGGGGACAGGGTTTAACTATGGCTACACCTTC. It encodes CASSLAGTGFNYGYTF.

This clone was counted only a few times. The CDR3 reads CASSRSGTDTEAFF. The CDR3 coding sequence is TGTGCCAGTAGTAGGTCCGGTACGGACACTGAAGCTTTCTTT. The rearrangement links TRBV19 to TRBJ1-1, with D hard to call. Germline V CDR1 and CDR2: LNHDA, SQIVND (reference sequence). The CDR3 extends over 14 amino acids. The V and J ends lost 4 bases and 3 bases respectively, with 12 bases between them.

The rearrangement uses TRBV4-2 and TRBJ2-6, with D tentatively TRBD1 (6 bases). The CDR3 covers 17 residues. V shed 3 bases and J shed 0 bases, with 12 bases lying between them. Germline V lookup: CDR1 LGHNA, CDR2 YNFKEQ. CDR3 in amino acids: CASSQGDTSSGANVLTF. As DNA, the CDR3 is TGTGCCAGCAGCCAGGGGGACACCAGCTCTGGGGCCAACGTCCTGACTTTC.

The CDR3 coding sequence is TGCGCCAGCAGTGACGCGACTAGCGGGGGTACCTACGAGCAGTACTTC. This encodes CASSDATSGGTYEQYF. This chain links TRBV10-2 with TRBJ2-7; TRBD2 agrees at 12 bases. CDR1 and CDR2 from the germline V gene are WSHSY and SAAADI. The CDR3 sequence is 16 residues long. V trimming: 3 bases; J trimming: 2 bases; junction bases outside the gene matches: 5.

The chain is built from TRBV29-1 and TRBJ2-1; 8 bases are a match to TRBD2. The ends lost 6 bases at V and 4 bases at J; junction bases unmatched: 11. CDR1 is SQVTM, CDR2 ANQGSEA, per germline. This CDR3 is 15 amino acids long. CDR3: CSVSRDGGGYNEQFF. In DNA, the CDR3 is TGCAGCGTCAGCCGGGACGGGGGGGGATACAATGAGCAGTTCTTC.

CDR3 loop: CASSIARGWGQAYNEQFF. The CDR3 DNA is TGTGCCAGTAGTATAGCAAGGGGCTGGGGACAGGCCTACAATGAGCAGTTCTTC. The gene calls are TRBV19 and TRBJ2-1; TRBD1 matches 8 bases. Germline values: CDR1 LNHDA, CDR2 SQIVND (reference sequence). Trimming cost V 1 base and J 2 bases; bases outside gene matches: 10. The CDR3 is made up of 18 amino acids.

This clone was observed once. The chain is built from TRBV5-6 and TRBJ2-1, with D uncertain. The CDR3 is 13 amino acids. The germline V gene has CDR1 SGHDT and CDR2 YYEEEE. Between the trimmed V and J ends, which lost 0 bases and 7 bases, there was a span of 8 bases. The CDR3 protein is CASSLESGNEQFF. DNA for the CDR3: TGTGCCAGCAGCTTGGAGTCCGGGAATGAGCAGTTCTTC.

The rearrangement links TRBV19 to TRBJ2-1, with 8 bases identical to TRBD2. Germline CDR1 and CDR2: LNHDA and SQIVND (reference sequence). CDR3 length: 15 amino acids. V was clipped by 4 bases and J by 6 bases; unmatched bases: 8. For the CDR3, the DNA is TGTGCCAGTAGTACCGGGGGGGGAGTCGGCAATGAGCAGTTCTTC. Encoded protein: CASSTGGGVGNEQFF.

This clone appeared once. This chain uses TRBV4-1 with TRBJ2-7; 7 nucleotides line up with TRBD1. The CDR3 is 18 residues long. The germline CDR1 and CDR2 sequences are MGHRA and YSYEKL. The V and J ends lost 4 bases and 3 bases, in that order; junction bases with no gene match: 18. The CDR3 is CASSPHTGAVLEGYEQYF. The CDR3 DNA reads as TGCGCCAGCAGCCCTCATACAGGGGCGGTTCTAGAGGGCTACGAGCAGTACTTC.

This clone has only one observation. The V gene is TRBV19, the J gene TRBJ1-2, with D uncertain. The V gene's germline CDR1 is LNHDA and CDR2 SQIVND (reference sequence). The CDR3 runs 13 residues. Trimming removed 1 base at V and 8 bases at J, with 11 bases between. This CDR3 reads CASSIVSSSGYTF. The CDR3 nucleotides read TGTGCCAGTAGTATAGTATCGTCCTCCGGCTACACCTTC.

The chain employs TRBV4-2 and TRBJ2-2, with D perhaps TRBD2 (6 bases). Trimming removed 2 bases at V and 0 bases at J, with 13 bases between. There are 17 residues in the CDR3. Looked up from germline, CDR1 is LGHNA and CDR2 is YNFKEQ. CDR3 protein: CASSQSVGEANTGELFF. The CDR3 nucleotides read TGTGCCAGCAGCCAATCCGTAGGGGAGGCGAACACCGGGGAGCTGTTTTTT.

The chain carries TRBV10-3 and TRBJ2-1; 10 bases are a match to TRBD1. V lost 10 bases and J lost 4; bases outside the gene matches: 4. Germline values: CDR1 ENHRY, CDR2 SYGVKD. The CDR3 totals 13 residues. Written as DNA, the CDR3 is TGTGCCACCGGGACAGGGGAGTACAATGAGCAGTTCTTC. This gives the protein CATGTGEYNEQFF.

The genes are TRBV7-8 and TRBJ1-5; D is perhaps TRBD1 (6 bases). CDR3 size: 16 residues. Trimming stripped 2 bases from V and 2 bases from J, with 13 bases between. In germline, CDR1 is SGHVS, CDR2 FQNEAQ. Here the CDR3 DNA reads TGTGCCAGCAGCTTATGGGGGCAGGGAGGCAATCAGCCCCAGCATTTT. It yields the protein CASSLWGQGGNQPQHF.

V and J are TRBV10-3 and TRBJ2-2, with D hard to call. Between the trimmed V and J ends, which lost 2 bases and 6 bases, there was a span of 10 bases. The length of the CDR3 is 14 residues. In germline, CDR1 is ENHRY, CDR2 SYGVKD. CDR3 sequence: CAISETKTPGELFF. The CDR3 DNA reads TGTGCCATCAGTGAGACTAAAACCCCCGGGGAGCTGTTTTTT.

V is TRBV5-4 and J is TRBJ1-1; 9 nucleotides align to TRBD1. This CDR3 spans 14 amino acids. Germline V lookup: CDR1 SGHNT, CDR2 YYREEE (reference sequence). With V trimmed by 3 bases and J by 2 bases, 2 bases remained unmatched. In DNA form, the CDR3 reads TGTGCCAGCAGCTGGGGACAGGGTAACACTGAAGCTTTCTTT. Translation gives CASSWGQGNTEAFF.

The rearrangement joins TRBV28 to TRBJ1-4; no firm D call. The CDR3 spans 13 residues. Germline CDR1 reads MDHEN; CDR2 reads SYDVKM. The ends were cut back, 5 bases at V and 8 bases at J, with 12 bases in the middle. The CDR3 nucleotides are TGTGCCAGCAGTCCGGACTATGGAGAAAAACTGTTTTTT. Protein: CASSPDYGEKLFF.

This clone was seen only a few times. The gene calls are TRBV30 and TRBJ1-2; D is uncertain. CDR1 and CDR2 from the germline V gene are GTSNPN and SVGIG (reference sequence). Trimming took off 3 bases at V and 7 bases at J, with 9 bases between the two ends. CDR3 length: 11 residues. The CDR3 nucleotides are TGTGCCTGGAGCGTAGAGATTGGCTACACCTTC. Encoded protein: CAWSVEIGYTF.

CDR3 residues: CASNPLTGHLFF. The CDR3, as DNA: TGTGCCAGCAACCCCCTGACAGGGCACCTGTTTTTT. The chain links TRBV6-6 to TRBJ1-4, with 7 nucleotides matching TRBD1. Germline V gives CDR1 MNHNY, CDR2 SVGAGI (reference sequence). V lost 7 bases, J lost 14 bases, and 10 bases stayed unmatched. This CDR3 is 12 amino acids long.

The chain links TRBV15 to TRBJ1-5; D gene unclear. The germline CDR1 and CDR2 sequences are LNHNV and YYDKDF (reference sequence). V was shortened by 0 bases and J by 0 bases, with 12 bases between the two germline ends. This CDR3 has 17 residues. For the CDR3, the DNA is TGTGCCACCAGCAGAGATAAGAGGGCGAATAGCAATCAGCCCCAGCATTTT. Translated, it gives CATSRDKRANSNQPQHF.

The chain carries TRBV7-6 and TRBJ2-7; a weak D match, TRBD1 (6 bases). The CDR3 covers 15 residues. Per germline, CDR1 SGHVS and CDR2 FNYEAQ. Deletions cut 2 bases from V and 0 bases from J, with 11 bases between. The DNA of the CDR3 is TGTGCCAGCAGCTTATTCCCAGGGGACTCCTACGAGCAGTACTTC. Amino acids: CASSLFPGDSYEQYF.

The chain carries TRBV5-6 and TRBJ2-5; 7 positions agree with TRBD2. The ends lost 0 bases at V and 2 bases at J; junction bases unmatched: 7. CDR1 and CDR2 from the germline V gene are SGHDT and YYEEEE. The CDR3 has 16 amino acids. For the CDR3, the DNA is TGTGCCAGCAGCTTGGTCGGCTCAGCGGGACAAGAGACCCAGTACTTC. This gives the protein CASSLVGSAGQETQYF.

Here the CDR3 DNA reads TGTGCCAGCAGCCCGCGACAGCTAATAGAGCAGTTCTTC. Amino acid sequence: CASSPRQLIEQFF. The genes are TRBV7-9 and TRBJ2-1; possible D gene TRBD1, 5 bases. Germline V gene lookup returns CDR1 SEHNR and CDR2 FQNEAQ (reference sequence). V was trimmed by 5 bases and J by 10 bases, leaving 15 bases between them. The CDR3 totals 13 residues.

V gene TRBV11-2 combines with J gene TRBJ2-7, with 14 bases that match TRBD2. The CDR3 covers 16 residues. The V gene's germline CDR1 is SGHAT and CDR2 FQNNGV. The trim removed 6 bases at V and 5 bases at J, leaving 9 bases unmatched. This chain's CDR3 is CASRRLAGGLGNEQYF. The CDR3 region has the DNA TGTGCCAGCAGACGACTAGCGGGAGGGCTTGGCAACGAGCAGTACTTC.